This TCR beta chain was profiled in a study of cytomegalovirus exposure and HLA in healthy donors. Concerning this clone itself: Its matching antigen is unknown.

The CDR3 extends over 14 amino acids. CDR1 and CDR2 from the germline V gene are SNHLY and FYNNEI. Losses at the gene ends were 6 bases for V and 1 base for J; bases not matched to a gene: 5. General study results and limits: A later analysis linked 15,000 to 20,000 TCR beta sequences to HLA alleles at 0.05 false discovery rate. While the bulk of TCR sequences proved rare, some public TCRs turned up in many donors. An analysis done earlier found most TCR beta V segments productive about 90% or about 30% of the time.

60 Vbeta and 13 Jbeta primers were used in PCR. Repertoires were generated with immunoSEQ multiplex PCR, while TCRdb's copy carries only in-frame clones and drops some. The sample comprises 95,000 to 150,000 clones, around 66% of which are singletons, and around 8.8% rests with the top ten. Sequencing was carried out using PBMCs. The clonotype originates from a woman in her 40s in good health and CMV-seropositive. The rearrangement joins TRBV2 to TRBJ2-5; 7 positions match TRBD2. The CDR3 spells CASRLGGGQETQYF. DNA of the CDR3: TGTGCCAGCAGACTGGGGGGGGGCCAAGAGACCCAGTACTTC.